A selection of T cell receptor beta chains follows, all from one sample in a study of T cells in Graves' hyperthyroidism and ophthalmopathy. TCRdb passed the multiplex PCR reads through MiXCR, listing each CDR3 protein once. The sample holds hundreds of thousands of distinct CDR3 sequences, approximately 15% seen once. The specimen was blood. All receptors come from a young woman with Graves' hyperthyroidism that later progressed to Graves' ophthalmopathy. Each CDR3 is given with its conserved first and last residue. The D gene is left open where the match is weak. Clone size is shown for a subset of rows, as once, few, many or a class of expanded clone.

DNA | CDR3 | J | size | V | D
TGCGCCAGCAGCCTGCTCGACATAGCCAACGTCCTGACTTTC | CASSLLDIANVLTF | TRBJ2-6 | few | TRBV5-1 | NA
TGCAGTGCTTCTAATGGCCTAGCGGGAGGGGATGAGCAGTTCTTC | CSASNGLAGGDEQFF | TRBJ2-1 | NA | TRBV20-1 | TRBD2
TGCAGTGCTAGAGTGGGCGGGGCATACAATCAGCCCCAGCATTTT | CSARVGGAYNQPQHF | TRBJ1-5 | few | TRBV20-1 | NA
TGCAGTGCTATTGGGACAGGGGGCGGACAGCCCCAGCATTTT | CSAIGTGGGQPQHF | TRBJ1-5 | NA | TRBV20-1 | TRBD1
TGTGCCAGCAGTTACGGAGGGACAGGGTTGGCTTTCTTT | CASSYGGTGLAFF | TRBJ1-1 | many | TRBV6-2/TRBV6-3 | TRBD1
TGTGCCAGTAGTATGACAGGGGTCTCCTACAATGAGCAGTTCTTC | CASSMTGVSYNEQFF | TRBJ2-1 | many | TRBV19 | TRBD1
TGTGCCAGCAGCTTTATCAGCGCAGATACGCAGTATTTT | CASSFISADTQYF | TRBJ2-3 | many | TRBV7-2 | NA
TGTGCCAGCAGCTCCGGGACAACGAACACTGAAGCTTTCTTT | CASSSGTTNTEAFF | TRBJ1-1 | many | TRBV7-9 | NA
TGTGCCAGCAGTGAAGCGGGGGAGGGCACTGAAGCTTTCTTT | CASSEAGEGTEAFF | TRBJ1-1 | many | TRBV2 | NA
TGTGCCAGCATCCGGAGCCTAGCGGGAGTAGGGAATGAGCAGTTCTTC | CASIRSLAGVGNEQFF | TRBJ2-1 | few | TRBV5-6 | TRBD2
TGTGCCAGTAGAACCACAGGGGAGGGAAATCAGCCCCAGCATTTT | CASRTTGEGNQPQHF | TRBJ1-5 | few | TRBV19 | TRBD1
TGTGCCAGCAGCTTGGGGCTATTCAGCATACCCGGGGAGCTGTTTTTT | CASSLGLFSIPGELFF | TRBJ2-2 | many | TRBV5-5 | NA
TGCGCCAGCAGCCAAGGTGCCATCTACGAGCAGTACTTC | CASSQGAIYEQYF | TRBJ2-7 | few | TRBV4-1 | NA
TGTGCCAGCAGTCTCCCAGGGTTGGACACCGGGGAGCTGTTTTTT | CASSLPGLDTGELFF | TRBJ2-2 | NA | TRBV6-2/TRBV6-3 | NA
TGCAGCGCAGGCTCTGGGGCCAACGTCCTGACTTTC | CSAGSGANVLTF | TRBJ2-6 | NA | TRBV29-1 | NA
TGTGCCAGTAGTATTAAGGGGAAGAGCTCCTACGAGCAGTACTTC | CASSIKGKSSYEQYF | TRBJ2-7 | NA | TRBV19 | NA
TGTGCCAGCAGTGAAGTAGGGACAGTTCAAGAGACCCAGTACTTC | CASSEVGTVQETQYF | TRBJ2-5 | NA | TRBV2 | TRBD1
TGTGCCAGCTCACTACGAGGGAGTAGCACAGATACGCAGTATTTT | CASSLRGSSTDTQYF | TRBJ2-3 | many | TRBV18 | NA
TGTGCCAGCCGCCCCGTGCCCGGGATAGAAACCGGGGAGCTGTTTTTT | CASRPVPGIETGELFF | TRBJ2-2 | few | TRBV19 | NA
TGTGCCACCAGCAGGGACAGGTCTGGAAACACCATATATTTT | CATSRDRSGNTIYF | TRBJ1-3 | many | TRBV15 | TRBD1
TGTGCCAGCAGCTCGTCGACAGGGGTCTATGGCTACACCTTC | CASSSSTGVYGYTF | TRBJ1-2 | many | TRBV7-9 | TRBD1
TGTGCCAGCCTCCAGCGGAGGCCCTCTGGAAACACCATATATTTT | CASLQRRPSGNTIYF | TRBJ1-3 | few | TRBV18 | NA
TGTGCCAGCAGCAATCCGGGACTAGCCTCGTGGGAGACCCAGTACTTC | CASSNPGLASWETQYF | TRBJ2-5 | NA | TRBV11-2 | TRBD2
TGTGCCAGTAGTACTACCTTGCTGAGGGTCGATCAGCCCCAGCATTTT | CASSTTLLRVDQPQHF | TRBJ1-5 | NA | TRBV19 | NA
TGTGCCTGCATAGGTGGGCGGGAGGGCCCCAATGAGCAGTTCTTC | CACIGGREGPNEQFF | TRBJ2-1 | few | TRBV30 | TRBD2
TGTGCCAGCAGTTACGTAGGGATAGGGACTGAAGCTTTCTTT | CASSYVGIGTEAFF | TRBJ1-1 | once | TRBV6-5 | NA
TGTGCCAGCAGTTTTGCTAGCGGGGGGGTCACCGGGGAGCTGTTTTTT | CASSFASGGVTGELFF | TRBJ2-2 | many | TRBV27 | TRBD2
TGCAGTGCTAGTGGCTCCGGACTAGCGGGAGGGCCAGAGCAGTTCTTC | CSASGSGLAGGPEQFF | TRBJ2-1 | few | TRBV20-1 | TRBD2
TGTGCCAGCACCCGAAAAGGAGGGTCCTATGGCTACACCTTC | CASTRKGGSYGYTF | TRBJ1-2 | medium-sized | TRBV27 | NA
TGTGCCAGCAGCCGCATGGCTACAGATACGCAGTATTTT | CASSRMATDTQYF | TRBJ2-3 | NA | TRBV7-2 | NA
TGTGCCAGCACTCACGTCGGGGATGGCTACACCTTC | CASTHVGDGYTF | TRBJ1-2 | few | TRBV28 | NA
TGCAGTGCTAGAGATCTGGCTAGCGGATTAGCCAAAAACATTCAGTACTTC | CSARDLASGLAKNIQYF | TRBJ2-4 | NA | TRBV20-1 | TRBD2
TGTGCCTGGGCGGAGGCGGGAGGTGATACGCAGTATTTT | CAWAEAGGDTQYF | TRBJ2-3 | NA | TRBV30 | TRBD2
TGCAGTGCTGGCTTCAGCGGGGTAAGCTCCTACGAGCAGTACTTC | CSAGFSGVSSYEQYF | TRBJ2-7 | once | TRBV20-1 | TRBD2
TGTGCCAGCAGTTTAGCCAGCTACGAGCAGTACTTC | CASSLASYEQYF | TRBJ2-7 | many | TRBV28 | NA